Sequencing of this TCR beta chain was carried out in a study of T cell repertoires in cytomegalovirus infection. Study context: The authors relied on CMV epitopes, both recently identified HLA-C-restricted and well-studied HLA-B-restricted. TCR beta signatures that were public indicated CMV infection and matching HLA type.

The V gene's germline CDR1 is SGHNT and CDR2 YENEEA. V was shortened by 0 bases and J by 6 bases, with 14 bases between the two germline ends. The CDR3 covers 16 residues. TCRdb recomputed calls from the reads with MiXCR, one row per CDR3 protein. The data contain some 270,000 distinct CDR3 sequences, less than 25% of them singletons. The study, taken as a whole, reports: Clonotypes of TCR beta that were HLA-C-restricted and CMV-specific dominated the ex vivo response. Carriage of CMV together with the relevant HLA was identifiable through cumulative public TCR beta family frequency.

This clonotype was seen at least ten times. Its antigen is unidentified. The clonotype originates from a human donor in good health (CMV status not recorded). Some clones in this sample may be carry-over from other donors' samples. The starting material was cultured PBMCs, obtained from culture after CMV antigen stimulation. V is TRBV11-3 and J is TRBJ2-2, with D possibly being TRBD2 (6 bases). CDR3 DNA sequence: TGTGCCAGCAGCTTAGATTTAGAGGGAGGATCCGGGGAGCTGTTTTTT. This encodes CASSLDLEGGSGELFF.